This T cell receptor (beta chain) was sequenced in a study of PD-L1 blockade in urothelial cancer. Time point denoted: pretreatment peripheral blood. Produced via immunoSEQ multiplex PCR; TCRdb's table is partial and in-frame only. The profile shows about 87,000 clones, 84% of them singletons. This clone has only a few counts. Antigen: not known. Study-wide points: Survival was better when pretreatment blood TCR clonality fell below the median.

The source is a man in his sixties with urothelial cancer. The source was PBMCs, collected around atezolizumab (anti-PD-L1) treatment.

CDR3 sequence reads: CASSVDPLSYGYTF. The DNA of the CDR3 is TGTGCCAGCAGCGTAGACCCGCTGAGCTATGGCTACACCTTC. The chain combines TRBV9 with TRBJ1-2, with no clear D. Germline V gene data show CDR1 as SGDLS and CDR2 as YYNGEE. V lost 0 bases to trimming and J lost 4 bases, with 10 bases between them. CDR3 length: 14 residues.